This entry features one T cell receptor (beta chain) sequence. The sample contains more than one DNA sequence encoding this CDR3. The CDR3 length is 12 residues. Germline CDR1 and CDR2: SNHLY and FYNNEI. Trimming shortened V by 3 bases and J by 3 bases, and 4 bases separated the two germline ends. The record originates from a study of shared clonotypes between healthy human individuals. TCRdb's table, derived via immunoSEQ multiplex PCR, lists solely in-frame clones and lacks some. The sample records 850,000 to 1,200,000 clones, about 80% being singletons. Material for sequencing was memory CD4+ T cells sorted from blood. Sample subset: CD45RA-negative fraction. The rearrangement uses TRBV2 and TRBJ2-3, with D uncertain. This TCR was sampled from a man younger than 30 in good health. CDR3 sequence (DNA): TGTGCCAGCAGTGACTCGACAGATACGCAGTATTTT. It encodes CASSDSTDTQYF.